The 30 T cell receptor beta chains given below trace back to one sample, sequenced in a study of T cells after yellow fever vaccination. In TCRdb, the 5' RACE reads were re-called with MiXCR into one record per CDR3 protein. The sample has around 530,000 distinct CDR3 sequences, around 17% seen once. The sample in question was PBMCs, obtained around 5 days after the first yellow fever vaccination. The receptors were sampled from a man aged 18 to 29 who received the YFV17D yellow fever vaccine.

The genes are TRBV6-6 and TRBJ2-3; no definite D call. The CDR3 runs 13 residues. V gave up 0 bases and J gave up 5 bases, with 6 bases separating them. Germline V gene data show CDR1 as MNHNY and CDR2 as SVGAGI (reference sequence). The CDR3 nucleotides are TGTGCCAGCAGTTACTCGATGATAGATACGCAGTATTTT. Its protein is CASSYSMIDTQYF.

In this sample, this clonotype turned up once. The chain is built from TRBV20-1 and TRBJ2-1; no clear D. The V end was cut by 6 bases, the J end by 5 bases, with 5 bases between. There are 10 residues in the CDR3. Germline V CDR1 and CDR2: DFQATT, SNEGSKA (reference sequence). The CDR3 reads CSAANNEQFF. CDR3 nucleotides: TGCAGTGCCGCCAACAATGAGCAGTTCTTC.

Only a few counts were recorded for this clonotype. The chain combines TRBV7-9 with TRBJ2-3, with a weak D call TRBD1 (5 bases). Per germline, CDR1 SEHNR and CDR2 FQNEAQ (reference sequence). Trimming stripped 5 bases from V and 1 base from J, with 13 bases between. The CDR3 covers 15 residues. The CDR3 region is CASSVRQTRTDTQYF. DNA of the CDR3: TGTGCCAGCAGCGTGCGACAGACACGCACAGATACGCAGTATTTT.

This clonotype was observed a handful of times. The rearrangement uses TRBV4-1 and TRBJ2-7, with 10 positions matching TRBD1. The germline gives CDR1 MGHRA, CDR2 YSYEKL. CDR3 length: 16 residues. V lost 4 bases, J lost 4 bases, and 10 bases stayed unmatched. The CDR3 sequence is CASSLRRQGAEYEQYF. The DNA for the CDR3 is TGCGCCAGCAGCCTCCGTAGACAGGGGGCAGAATACGAGCAGTACTTC.

This chain uses TRBV7-9 with TRBJ2-5, with TRBD1 matching 7 bases. The CDR3 is made up of 16 amino acids. Germline V gives CDR1 SEHNR, CDR2 FQNEAQ (reference sequence). J was trimmed by 4 bases and V by 5 bases; bases with no gene match: 13. The CDR3 bases are TGTGCCAGCAGCCCCCCCCGGACAGGATATATAGAGACCCAGTACTTC. It translates to CASSPPRTGYIETQYF. The whole variable domain, filled in from reference TRBV7-9 and TRBJ2-5, reads DTGVSQNPRHKITKRGQNVTFRCDPISEHNRLYWYRQTLGQGPEFLTYFQNEAQLEKSRLLSDRFSAERPKGSFSTLEIQRTEQGDSAMYLCASSPPRTGYIETQYFGPGTRLLVL.

This clonotype came up many times. The chain couples TRBV13 to TRBJ1-1, with 7 bases fitting TRBD1. With V trimmed by 6 bases and J by 3 bases, 10 bases remained unmatched. Germline V gene sequence: CDR1 PRHDT, CDR2 FYEKMQ (reference sequence). The CDR3 runs to 15 residues. CDR3 amino acids: CASRWKGAFDTEAFF. In DNA form, the CDR3 reads TGTGCCAGCAGATGGAAGGGGGCCTTTGACACTGAAGCTTTCTTT.

This clonotype has more than one count but fewer than ten. The rearrangement links TRBV3-1 to TRBJ2-2, with 8 bases aligning to TRBD2. The CDR3 loop spans 15 amino acids. In germline, CDR1 is LGHDT, CDR2 YNNKEL (reference sequence). With 3 bases clipped from V and 2 bases from J, the junction kept 2 bases outside the gene matches. The CDR3 region has the DNA TGTGCCAGCAGCCAGGGACTAGTCAACACCGGGGAGCTGTTTTTT. Protein: CASSQGLVNTGELFF.

The chain couples TRBV7-9 to TRBJ1-1; possibly TRBD1 for D (6 bases). This CDR3 has 12 residues. Germline V gene sequence: CDR1 SEHNR, CDR2 FQNEAQ (reference sequence). Trimming removed 6 bases from V and 4 bases from J, with 9 bases in between. The DNA of the CDR3 is TGTGCCAGCAGAAGGGGGACCACTGAAGCTTTCTTT. Translation gives CASRRGTTEAFF.

A few counts support this clonotype. The chain recombines TRBV10-3 with TRBJ2-1, with 13 bases aligning to TRBD2. The CDR3 is 16 residues long. J lost 6 bases, V lost 4 bases, and 6 bases had no gene match. Germline CDR1 reads ENHRY; CDR2 reads SYGVKD. The CDR3 reads CAISAGLAGASNEQFF. The CDR3, as DNA: TGTGCCATCAGTGCCGGACTAGCGGGGGCCTCCAATGAGCAGTTCTTC.

This clonotype appeared a few times. The chain recombines TRBV6-1 with TRBJ1-6, with 12 bases lining up with TRBD1. After removal of 0 bases from V and 8 bases from J, the junction contained 2 bases not matched to a gene. This CDR3 contains 16 residues. The germline CDR1 and CDR2 sequences are MNHNS and SASEGT. In nucleotides, the CDR3 is TGTGCCAGCAGTGAAGCGGGACAGGGGGCAGATTCACCCCTCCACTTT. Amino acid sequence: CASSEAGQGADSPLHF.

V is TRBV7-9 and J is TRBJ2-2, with D maybe TRBD1 (5 bases). V gave up 5 bases and J gave up 6 bases, with 19 bases separating them. Germline CDR1 SEHNR, CDR2 FQNEAQ (reference sequence). CDR3 size: 16 residues. The CDR3 region is CASSRAPGWGPGELFF. In DNA form, the CDR3 reads TGTGCCAGCAGCCGGGCCCCAGGATGGGGCCCCGGGGAGCTGTTTTTT.

With regard to this clonotype: A junction end diverges from the germline sequence, so it may reflect a read error. The chain couples TRBV2 to TRBJ2-3; D tentatively reads TRBD1 or TRBD2 (5 bases each). The CDR3 runs 16 residues. Per the germline V gene, CDR1 is SNHLY and CDR2 is FYNNEI. CDR3 nucleotides: TGTGCCAGCAGCGAAGGGGCCGGCCGGGGAACAGATACGCAGTATTTT. This sequence encodes CASSEGAGRGTDTQYF. Using reference TRBV2 and TRBJ2-3 for the parts outside the CDR3, the full variable domain is EPEVTQTPSHQVTQMGQEVILRCVPISNHLYFYWYRQILGQKVEFLVSFYNNEISEKSEIFDDQFSVERPDGSNFTLKIRSTKLEDSAMYFCASSEGAGRGTDTQYFGPGTRLTVL.

This clonotype was recorded a few times. The genes are TRBV5-1 and TRBJ2-2; D gene unclear. Germline V gene data show CDR1 as SGHRS and CDR2 as YFSETQ. The V end was cut by 3 bases, the J end by 4 bases, with 10 bases between. This CDR3 is built from 14 residues. The CDR3 loop reads CASSWRRSTGELFF. CDR3 bases: TGCGCCAGCAGCTGGCGACGGAGCACCGGGGAGCTGTTTTTT.

This clonotype was detected a few times. V usage is TRBV5-1 and J usage is TRBJ2-6, with 7 bases that match TRBD1. The V gene end was trimmed by 4 bases and the J gene end by 0 bases; junction bases not matched to a gene: 4. This CDR3 has 16 amino acids. CDR1 is SGHRS, CDR2 YFSETQ, per germline. For the CDR3, the DNA is TGCGCCAGCAGCGACAGGGCAAGCTCTGGGGCCAACGTCCTGACTTTC. This gives the protein CASSDRASSGANVLTF. Supplemented by reference TRBV5-1 and TRBJ2-6, the full variable domain reads KAGVTQTPRYLIKTRGQQVTLSCSPISGHRSVSWYQQTPGQGLQFLFEYFSETQRNKGNFPGRFSGRQFSNSRSEMNVSTLELGDSALYLCASSDRASSGANVLTFGAGSRLTVL.

This clonotype was recorded a few times. This chain's CDR3 is CSVEMVTQETQYF. The DNA for the CDR3 is TGCAGCGTTGAAATGGTCACGCAAGAGACCCAGTACTTC. V gene TRBV29-1 combines with J gene TRBJ2-5; D uncertain. The CDR3 covers 13 residues. Trimming shortened V by 2 bases and J by 2 bases, and 9 bases separated the two germline ends. CDR1 SQVTM and CDR2 ANQGSEA come from the germline V gene.

The chain carries TRBV5-8 and TRBJ2-5; D is unresolved. The germline gives CDR1 SGHTS, CDR2 YDEGEE. Between the trimmed V and J ends, which lost 1 base and 9 bases, there was a span of 13 bases. The CDR3 runs 13 residues. CDR3: CASSLLDVAPQYF. CDR3 nucleotide sequence: TGTGCCAGCAGCTTGCTCGATGTGGCCCCCCAGTACTTC.

This clonotype was counted a few times. This sequence joins TRBV18 and TRBJ1-1; 9 bases line up with TRBD1. The junction had 14 bases not matched to a gene; V was cut back by 4 bases and J by 8 bases. Germline V gives CDR1 KGHSH, CDR2 LQKENI. This CDR3 comprises 16 residues. CDR3 DNA sequence: TGTGCCAGCTCACACCTCCCGGGACAGGGTACCTACGAAGCTTTCTTT. It specifies CASSHLPGQGTYEAFF.

This clonotype was detected only once. This rearrangement joins TRBV5-1 to TRBJ1-2; 7 positions agree with TRBD1. Germline V gene sequence: CDR1 SGHRS, CDR2 YFSETQ. CDR3 length equals 14 residues. Trimming at V came to 5 bases and at J to 2 bases, leaving 6 bases not matched to a gene. The CDR3 region is CASSPGGPNYGYTF. CDR3 nucleotides: TGCGCCAGCAGTCCAGGGGGTCCGAACTATGGCTACACCTTC.

The chain joins TRBV7-8 to TRBJ2-1, with TRBD2 matching 11 bases. This CDR3 comprises 16 residues. J was trimmed by 2 bases and V by 3 bases; bases with no gene match: 3. CDR1 is SGHVS, CDR2 FQNEAQ, per germline. CDR3 loop: CASSFSGGAAYNEQFF. Here the CDR3 DNA reads TGTGCCAGCAGCTTTAGCGGGGGGGCGGCCTACAATGAGCAGTTCTTC.

The V gene is TRBV7-9, the J gene TRBJ1-6, with D unresolved. The V gene's germline CDR1 is SEHNR and CDR2 FQNEAQ (reference sequence). The V end lost 6 bases, the J end lost 0 bases, and 9 bases lay between the germline ends. The CDR3 extends over 15 amino acids. The CDR3: CASSSGSSYNSPLHF. CDR3 coding DNA: TGTGCCAGCAGTTCGGGTAGCTCCTATAATTCACCCCTCCACTTT.

The V gene is TRBV7-9, the J gene TRBJ2-3; 8 bases match TRBD2. CDR1 is SEHNR and CDR2 is FQNEAQ in the germline V gene (reference sequence). The trim removed 1 base at V and 3 bases at J, leaving 6 bases unmatched. This CDR3 spans 16 amino acids. The CDR3 region has the DNA TGTGCCAGCAGCTTAGATGAGGCGGGGGGAACAGATACGCAGTATTTT. This gives the protein CASSLDEAGGTDTQYF.

This clonotype occurred a few times. The rearrangement joins TRBV6-2 or TRBV6-3 to TRBJ2-1; possible D gene TRBD2, 7 bases. V gave up 4 bases and J gave up 12 bases, with 25 bases separating them. The CDR3 contains 16 residues. Germline V gives CDR1 MNHEY, CDR2 SVGEGT. CDR3 DNA sequence: TGTGCCAGCAGTTCTCACCCGGGGGGCGGTCTTTCGTTGCAGTTCTTC. It codes for CASSSHPGGGLSLQFF.

This rearrangement joins TRBV6-2 or TRBV6-3 to TRBJ2-7; D not certain. From germline, CDR1 is MNHEY and CDR2 SVGEGT. V was clipped by 0 bases and J by 3 bases, with 12 bases between them. The CDR3 is made up of 15 amino acids. The CDR3 loop reads CASSYSDIGSYEQYV. The CDR3 DNA sequence: TGTGCCAGCAGTTACTCCGACATTGGTAGCTACGAGCAGTACGTC.

This clonotype has more than one count but fewer than ten. The J gene is TRBJ1-3, the V gene TRBV12-3 or TRBV12-4; TRBD1 is a possible D gene (5 bases). With 5 bases removed from V and 0 bases from J, the gap between germline ends came to 11 bases. This CDR3 is 15 amino acids long. CDR3 amino acids: CASSQGRRSGNTIYF. The CDR3 bases are TGTGCCAGCAGTCAGGGACGGCGCTCTGGAAACACCATATATTTT.

This clonotype has more than one count but fewer than ten. This chain connects TRBV5-1 to TRBJ2-3, with a possible D match to TRBD1 (5 bases). V was shortened by 0 bases and J by 1 base, with 12 bases between the two germline ends. There are 16 residues in the CDR3. Germline V gives CDR1 SGHRS, CDR2 YFSETQ. CDR3 coding DNA: TGCGCCAGCAGCTTGGTTCTGGGGCTGGGCACAGATACGCAGTATTTT. It translates to CASSLVLGLGTDTQYF.

This clonotype was found a few times. The V call is TRBV5-1, the J call TRBJ1-4, with unresolved D. Trimming pared 4 bases from V and 5 bases from J, leaving 18 bases between. Germline V gene lookup returns CDR1 SGHRS and CDR2 YFSETQ. CDR3 length equals 16 residues. The CDR3 DNA reads as TGCGCCAGCAGCGCTTCTCGAGCGTCCCAGAATGAAAAACTGTTTTTT. It yields the protein CASSASRASQNEKLFF.

The chain uses TRBV27 and TRBJ2-7; D is tentatively TRBD1 or TRBD2 (6 bases each). The CDR3 is 14 residues long. The germline V gene has CDR1 MNHEY and CDR2 SMNVEV (reference sequence). Trimming took 8 bases from V and 0 from J, leaving 14 bases between them. For the CDR3, the DNA is TGTGCCAGCGGCAAGGGGGGAGTCTCCTACGAGCAGTACGTC. Translation: CASGKGGVSYEQYV.

The sample holds a few counts of this clonotype. The chain links TRBV20-1 to TRBJ2-7, with D possibly being TRBD2 (5 bases). CDR1 is DFQATT and CDR2 is SNEGSKA in the germline V gene (reference sequence). V lost 7 bases to trimming and J lost 2 bases, with 15 bases between them. The CDR3 runs 13 residues. DNA for the CDR3: TGCAGTGTCTCCCGGGGAGTACCCTACGAGCAGTACTTC. Translation gives CSVSRGVPYEQYF.

This clonotype was seen only a few times. This sequence joins TRBV27 and TRBJ1-4; no clear D gene. Germline CDR1 MNHEY, CDR2 SMNVEV (reference sequence). The length of the CDR3 is 15 residues. The V and J ends lost 4 bases and 0 bases respectively, with 9 bases between them. CDR3 in amino acids: CASSSRPATNEKLFF. The CDR3 DNA follows: TGTGCCAGCAGTTCGAGGCCGGCAACTAATGAAAAACTGTTTTTT.

This clonotype was seen a handful of times. This chain uses TRBV4-3 with TRBJ2-2, with 9 bases identical to TRBD1. Trimming at V came to 4 bases and at J to 7 bases, leaving 10 bases not matched to a gene. The germline V gene encodes CDR1 LGHNA and CDR2 YSLEER. This CDR3 spans 16 amino acids. The CDR3 sequence: CASSRLGQGRDGELFF. The CDR3 DNA reads as TGCGCCAGCAGCCGATTGGGACAGGGAAGAGACGGGGAGCTGTTTTTT.